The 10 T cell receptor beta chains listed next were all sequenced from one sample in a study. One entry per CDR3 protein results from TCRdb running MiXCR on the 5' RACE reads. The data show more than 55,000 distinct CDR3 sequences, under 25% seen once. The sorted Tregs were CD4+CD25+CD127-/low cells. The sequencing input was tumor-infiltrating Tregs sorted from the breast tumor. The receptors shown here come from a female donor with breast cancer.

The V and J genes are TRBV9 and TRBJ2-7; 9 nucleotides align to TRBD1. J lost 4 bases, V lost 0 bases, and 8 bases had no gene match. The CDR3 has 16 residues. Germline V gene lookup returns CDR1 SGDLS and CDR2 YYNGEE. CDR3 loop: CASSVGGQGRGYEQYF. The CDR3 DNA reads TGTGCCAGCAGCGTAGGGGGACAGGGAAGAGGGTACGAGCAGTACTTC.

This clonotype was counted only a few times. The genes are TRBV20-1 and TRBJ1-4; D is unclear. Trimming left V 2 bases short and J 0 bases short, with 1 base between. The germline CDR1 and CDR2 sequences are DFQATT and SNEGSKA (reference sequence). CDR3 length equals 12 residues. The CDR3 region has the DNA TGCAGTGCTAGACCAACTAATGAAAAACTGTTTTTT. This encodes CSARPTNEKLFF.

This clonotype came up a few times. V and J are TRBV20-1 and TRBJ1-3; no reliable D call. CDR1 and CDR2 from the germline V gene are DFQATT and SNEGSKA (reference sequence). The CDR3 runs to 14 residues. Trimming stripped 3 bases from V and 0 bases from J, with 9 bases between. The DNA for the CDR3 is TGCAGTGCTAGCTCGGGAAGCTCTGGAAACACCATATATTTT. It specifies CSASSGSSGNTIYF.

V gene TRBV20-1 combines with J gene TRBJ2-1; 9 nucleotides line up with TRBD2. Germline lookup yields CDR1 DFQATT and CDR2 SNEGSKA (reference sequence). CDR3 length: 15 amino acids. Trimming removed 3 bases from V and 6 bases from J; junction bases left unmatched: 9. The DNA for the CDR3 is TGCAGTGCTAGTGATAGCGGGAGCGCGTCCAATGAGCAGTTCTTC. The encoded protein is CSASDSGSASNEQFF.

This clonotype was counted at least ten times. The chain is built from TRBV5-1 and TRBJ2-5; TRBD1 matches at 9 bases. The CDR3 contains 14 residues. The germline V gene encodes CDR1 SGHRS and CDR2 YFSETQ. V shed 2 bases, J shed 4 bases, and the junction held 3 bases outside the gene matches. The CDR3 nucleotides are TGCGCCAGCAGCTTACAGGACAGGGGAGAGACCCAGTACTTC. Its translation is CASSLQDRGETQYF.

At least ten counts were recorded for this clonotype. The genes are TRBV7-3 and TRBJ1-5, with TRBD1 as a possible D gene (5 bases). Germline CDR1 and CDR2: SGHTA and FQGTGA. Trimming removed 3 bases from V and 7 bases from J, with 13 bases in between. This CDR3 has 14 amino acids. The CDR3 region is CASSFYGARQPQHF. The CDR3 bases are TGTGCCAGCAGCTTCTATGGGGCGCGGCAGCCCCAGCATTTT.

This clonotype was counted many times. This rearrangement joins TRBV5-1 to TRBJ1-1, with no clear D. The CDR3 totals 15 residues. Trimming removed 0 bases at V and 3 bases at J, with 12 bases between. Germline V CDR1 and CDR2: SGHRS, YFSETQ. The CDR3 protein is CASSLVGVLDTEAFF. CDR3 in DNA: TGCGCCAGCAGCTTGGTTGGGGTACTGGACACTGAAGCTTTCTTT.

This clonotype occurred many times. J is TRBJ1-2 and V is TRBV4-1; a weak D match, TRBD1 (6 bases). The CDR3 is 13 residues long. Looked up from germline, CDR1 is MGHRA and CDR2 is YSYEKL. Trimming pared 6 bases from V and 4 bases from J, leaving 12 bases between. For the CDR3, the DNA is TGCGCCAGCAGACCCACAGGGCGCTATGGCTACACCTTC. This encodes CASRPTGRYGYTF.

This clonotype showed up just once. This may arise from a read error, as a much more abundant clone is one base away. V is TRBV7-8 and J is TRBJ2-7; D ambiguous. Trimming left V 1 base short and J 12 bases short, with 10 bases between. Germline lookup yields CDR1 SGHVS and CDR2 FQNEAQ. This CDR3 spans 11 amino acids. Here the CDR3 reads CASSLGGGLYF. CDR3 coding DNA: TGTGCCAGCAGCTTAGGCGGTGGGCTGTACTTC.

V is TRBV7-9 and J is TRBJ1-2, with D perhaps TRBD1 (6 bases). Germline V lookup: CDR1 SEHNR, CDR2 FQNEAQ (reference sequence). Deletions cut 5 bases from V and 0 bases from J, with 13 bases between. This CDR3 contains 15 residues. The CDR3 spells CASSPQGTSNYGYTF. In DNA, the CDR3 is TGTGCCAGCAGCCCTCAAGGGACATCTAACTATGGCTACACCTTC. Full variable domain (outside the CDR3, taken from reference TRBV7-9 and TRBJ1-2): DTGVSQNPRHKITKRGQNVTFRCDPISEHNRLYWYRQTLGQGPEFLTYFQNEAQLEKSRLLSDRFSAERPKGSFSTLEIQRTEQGDSAMYLCASSPQGTSNYGYTFGSGTRLTVV.